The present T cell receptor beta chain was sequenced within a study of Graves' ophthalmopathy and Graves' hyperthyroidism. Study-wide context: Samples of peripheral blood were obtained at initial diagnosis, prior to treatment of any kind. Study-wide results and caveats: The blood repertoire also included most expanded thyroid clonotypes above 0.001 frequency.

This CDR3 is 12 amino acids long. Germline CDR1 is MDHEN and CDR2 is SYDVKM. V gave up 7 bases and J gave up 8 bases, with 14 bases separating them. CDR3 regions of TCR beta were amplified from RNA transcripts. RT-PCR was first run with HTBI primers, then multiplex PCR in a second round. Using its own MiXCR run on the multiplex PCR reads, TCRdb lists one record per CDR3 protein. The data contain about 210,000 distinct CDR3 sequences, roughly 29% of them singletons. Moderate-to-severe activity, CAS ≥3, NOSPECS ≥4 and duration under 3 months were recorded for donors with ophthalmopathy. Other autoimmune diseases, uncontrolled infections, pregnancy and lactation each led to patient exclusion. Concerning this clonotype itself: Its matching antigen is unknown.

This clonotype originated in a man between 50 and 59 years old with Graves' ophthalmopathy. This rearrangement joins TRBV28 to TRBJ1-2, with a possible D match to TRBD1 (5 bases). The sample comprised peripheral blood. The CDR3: CASKTGLDGYTF. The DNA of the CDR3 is TGTGCCAGCAAAACAGGCCTTGACGGCTACACCTTC.